These 29 T cell receptor beta chains were all obtained from the same sample, sequenced in a study of blood T cell repertoires in COVID-19. Only in-frame clones appear in the TCRdb table, and some are missing; sequencing was by immunoSEQ multiplex PCR. The table lists 210,000 or so clones, 70% to 90% of them singletons. The specimen sequenced was peripheral blood. These TCRs come from a woman aged 80 or older with acute or convalescent COVID-19.

This clone turned up a few times. This chain links TRBV3-1 (or the pseudogene TRBV3-2) with TRBJ2-7; 8 bases are a match to TRBD2. This CDR3 has 12 residues. V lost 10 bases, J lost 4 bases, and 6 bases stayed unmatched. Germline V gene data show CDR1 as LGHDT and CDR2 as YNNKEL (reference sequence). CDR3 nucleotides: TGTGCCACCCTTAGCGGGACATACGAGCAGTACTTC. It yields the protein CATLSGTYEQYF.

The V gene is TRBV6-5, the J gene TRBJ2-1; TRBD2 matches 9 bases. The CDR3 has 15 residues. V lost 6 bases, J lost 6 bases, and 9 bases stayed unmatched. Per germline, CDR1 MNHEY and CDR2 SVGAGI. The CDR3 DNA is TGTGCCAGCAGCTCGATTACTAGCGGGCGCAATGAGCAGTTCTTC. This translates into CASSSITSGRNEQFF.

The chain is built from TRBV7-6 and TRBJ1-2; 10 bases match TRBD1. The germline V gene has CDR1 SGHVS and CDR2 FNYEAQ. The CDR3 totals 16 residues. The J segment lost 9 bases and the V segment lost 0 bases, leaving 10 bases of the junction unmatched. The CDR3 sequence is CASSLALEGQGERYTF. The DNA for the CDR3 is TGTGCCAGCAGCTTAGCTCTCGAAGGACAGGGGGAACGCTACACCTTC. Supplemented by reference TRBV7-6 and TRBJ1-2, the full variable domain reads GAGVSQSPRYKVTKRGQDVALRCDPISGHVSLYWYRQALGQGPEFLTYFNYEAQQDKSGLPNDRFSAERPEGSISTLTIQRTEQRDSAMYRCASSLALEGQGERYTFGSGTRLTVV.

V gene TRBV19 combines with J gene TRBJ1-3, with 7 bases that match TRBD1. Per the germline V gene, CDR1 is LNHDA and CDR2 is SQIVND (reference sequence). The ends lost 4 bases at V and 1 base at J; junction bases unmatched: 13. CDR3 length equals 18 residues. In DNA, the CDR3 is TGTGCCAGTAGTAACATGGGGACTCGGGACAGTTCTGGAAACACCATATATTTT. Its protein is CASSNMGTRDSSGNTIYF.

The rearrangement links TRBV3-1 (or the pseudogene TRBV3-2) to TRBJ2-2; D remains unclear. The V end lost 0 bases, the J end lost 0 bases, and 8 bases lay between the germline ends. The CDR3 runs 16 residues. CDR1 and CDR2 from the germline V gene are LGHDT and YNNKEL (reference sequence). As DNA, the CDR3 is TGTGCCAGCAGCCAAGATCTTACAGCGAACACCGGGGAGCTGTTTTTT. This encodes CASSQDLTANTGELFF.

This clone has a single count. The J gene is TRBJ1-1, the V gene TRBV30, with D possibly TRBD1 on 5 matching bases. Trimming pared 4 bases from V and 1 base from J, leaving 16 bases between. Germline V CDR1 and CDR2: GTSNPN, SVGIG (reference sequence). The CDR3 length is 15 residues. CDR3 residues: CAWTPAVQANTEAFF. CDR3 sequence (DNA): TGTGCCTGGACTCCGGCCGTACAGGCGAACACTGAAGCTTTCTTT.

This clone was recorded only once. The rearrangement joins TRBV4-3 to TRBJ1-2; TRBD1 aligns across 8 bases. CDR1 and CDR2 from the germline V gene are LGHNA and YSLEER. The CDR3 is 15 residues long. V trimming: 1 base; J trimming: 6 bases; junction bases outside the gene matches: 7. The CDR3: CASSQGTGNHDGYTF. CDR3 coding DNA: TGCGCCAGCAGCCAAGGGACAGGGAACCATGATGGCTACACCTTC.

The CDR3 coding sequence is TGTGCCAGCAGAAACCGGGACATTACTGGAAAACTGTTTTTT. The encoded protein is CASRNRDITGKLFF. The chain is built from TRBV7-9 and TRBJ1-4, with D perhaps TRBD1 (6 bases). The length of the CDR3 is 14 residues. CDR1 is SEHNR, CDR2 FQNEAQ, per germline (reference sequence). With 6 bases removed from V and 10 bases from J, the gap between germline ends came to 18 bases.

This clone was detected a few times. The V gene is TRBV5-4, the J gene TRBJ1-6; D is unclear. CDR1 is SGHNT and CDR2 is YYREEE in the germline V gene (reference sequence). The germline V and J ends were trimmed by 1 base and 7 bases, with 9 bases remaining between them. This CDR3 has 14 amino acids. CDR3 sequence: CASSLFSVNSPLHF. CDR3 sequence (DNA): TGTGCCAGCAGCTTGTTTTCGGTGAATTCACCCCTCCACTTT.

The table lists this clone with a count of one. The chain employs TRBV27 and TRBJ1-1, with 8 nucleotides matching TRBD1. CDR1 is MNHEY, CDR2 SMNVEV, per germline (reference sequence). The CDR3 runs to 15 residues. The V and J ends lost 6 bases and 4 bases, in that order; junction bases with no gene match: 10. CDR3 protein: CASSPGQGWGTEAFF. The CDR3, as DNA: TGTGCCAGCAGCCCCGGACAGGGTTGGGGCACTGAAGCTTTCTTT.

The chain is built from TRBV10-2 and TRBJ2-3, with a weak D call TRBD2 (7 bases). This CDR3 is built from 18 residues. The germline V and J ends were trimmed by 0 bases and 6 bases, with 22 bases remaining between them. The germline V gene has CDR1 WSHSY and CDR2 SAAADI. This CDR3 is CASSESKVAGGPLDTQYF. CDR3 DNA: TGCGCCAGCAGTGAGTCGAAGGTAGCCGGGGGGCCACTGGATACGCAGTATTTT.

This rearrangement joins TRBV28 to TRBJ2-7, with a weak D call TRBD1 (6 bases). The CDR3 totals 13 residues. Germline values: CDR1 MDHEN, CDR2 SYDVKM. V lost 11 bases, J lost 6 bases, and 20 bases lay in between. CDR3 nucleotide sequence: TGTGCCGGACGATCCGACTTGGGGGCCGAGCAGTACTTC. Translated: CAGRSDLGAEQYF.

This clone was seen only once. The chain uses TRBV4-2 and TRBJ2-5; 10 nucleotides align to TRBD2. Trimming took 0 bases from V and 4 from J; bases not matched to a gene: 5. CDR1 and CDR2 (germline): LGHNA, YNFKEQ. This CDR3 is built from 16 residues. CDR3 protein: CASSQDPLAGAETQYF. The CDR3 coding sequence is TGTGCCAGCAGCCAAGATCCCCTAGCGGGAGCAGAGACCCAGTACTTC.

This clone appeared a few times. The chain couples TRBV5-1 to TRBJ2-7, with 8 bases matching TRBD2. Per germline, CDR1 SGHRS and CDR2 YFSETQ. The CDR3 sequence is 15 residues long. After removal of 4 bases from V and 5 bases from J, the junction contained 11 bases not matched to a gene. The CDR3 loop reads CASSRSSGDGDEQYF. CDR3 DNA sequence: TGCGCCAGCAGCAGGAGTAGCGGGGACGGGGACGAGCAGTACTTC.

This sequence joins TRBV28 and TRBJ1-1; a weak D match, TRBD1 (6 bases). V was pared by 3 bases and J by 1 base, with 12 bases between. CDR1 and CDR2 (germline): MDHEN, SYDVKM. The CDR3 is 15 amino acids. Here the CDR3 DNA reads TGTGCCAGCAGTTTTATGGAACAGGGGAACACTGAAGCTTTCTTT. The encoded protein is CASSFMEQGNTEAFF.

This rearrangement joins TRBV9 to TRBJ1-6; D uncertain. The V end was cut by 0 bases, the J end by 0 bases, with 7 bases between. The germline CDR1 and CDR2 sequences are SGDLS and YYNGEE. This CDR3 region has 16 residues. The CDR3 region is CASSVDPGSYNSPLHF. The CDR3 DNA reads TGTGCCAGCAGCGTAGACCCGGGCTCCTATAATTCACCCCTCCACTTT. Full variable domain (missing parts from reference TRBV9 and TRBJ1-6): DSGVTQTPKHLITATGQRVTLRCSPRSGDLSVYWYQQSLDQGLQFLIQYYNGEERAKGNILERFSAQQFPDLHSELNLSSLELGDSALYFCASSVDPGSYNSPLHFGNGTRLTVT.

The chain has TRBV10-1 and TRBJ2-1; D uncertain. This CDR3 is 15 amino acids long. Germline CDR1 reads WNHNN; CDR2 reads SYGVQD (reference sequence). V lost 3 bases to trimming and J lost 4 bases, with 13 bases between them. The CDR3 sequence: CASSEDAGSYNEQFF. DNA of the CDR3: TGCGCCAGCAGTGAAGACGCCGGGTCTTACAATGAGCAGTTCTTC.

CDR3 region: CASSYVTANQPQHF. Written as DNA, the CDR3 is TGTGCCAGCAGTTACGTCACAGCTAATCAGCCCCAGCATTTT. The genes are TRBV6-6 and TRBJ1-5; D remains unclear. The CDR3 is made up of 14 amino acids. Germline-derived CDR1 and CDR2 are MNHNY and SVGAGI (reference sequence). V was cut by 2 bases and J by 4 bases, with 9 bases left in between.

The chain joins TRBV7-8 to TRBJ1-5; 8 positions match TRBD1. CDR1 SGHVS and CDR2 FQNEAQ come from the germline V gene. V was pared by 4 bases and J by 4 bases, with 9 bases of the junction left unmatched. The CDR3 contains 16 residues. The CDR3 loop reads CASSSPRQGLNQPQHF. The CDR3 coding sequence is TGTGCCAGCAGCTCCCCCCGACAGGGGCTAAATCAGCCCCAGCATTTT. The complete variable domain, with remaining parts taken from reference TRBV7-8 and TRBJ1-5, reads GAGVSQSPRYKVAKRGQDVALRCDPISGHVSLFWYQQALGQGPEFLTYFQNEAQLDKSGLPSDRFFAERPEGSVSTLKIQRTQQEDSAVYLCASSSPRQGLNQPQHFGDGTRLSIL.

This rearrangement joins TRBV7-6 to TRBJ2-7; TRBD1 agrees at 8 bases. The germline gives CDR1 SGHVS, CDR2 FNYEAQ. The CDR3 contains 16 residues. V was clipped by 4 bases and J by 5 bases; unmatched bases: 13. The CDR3 sequence: CASSSLFPTGAHEQYF. Here the CDR3 DNA reads TGTGCCAGCAGCTCTCTTTTTCCGACAGGGGCCCACGAGCAGTACTTC. Using reference TRBV7-6 and TRBJ2-7 for the parts outside the CDR3, the full variable domain is GAGVSQSPRYKVTKRGQDVALRCDPISGHVSLYWYRQALGQGPEFLTYFNYEAQQDKSGLPNDRFSAERPEGSISTLTIQRTEQRDSAMYRCASSSLFPTGAHEQYFGPGTRLTVT.

The chain joins TRBV2 to TRBJ1-1; unclear D gene. Trimming removed 5 bases from V and 5 bases from J, with 18 bases in between. The CDR3 has 15 residues. Germline V lookup: CDR1 SNHLY, CDR2 FYNNEI. The DNA for the CDR3 is TGTGCCAGCAGTCCCCCGAGGGTCCGATGGACTGAAGCTTTCTTT. Protein product: CASSPPRVRWTEAFF.

This rearrangement joins TRBV18 to TRBJ2-4, with a possible D match to TRBD2 (5 bases). The CDR3 totals 15 residues. The V gene lost 0 bases and the J gene lost 2 bases, with 8 bases spanning the gap. Germline V gene data show CDR1 as KGHSH and CDR2 as LQKENI. CDR3 nucleotides: TGTGCCAGCTCACCACCCGGAGGACCCAAAAACATTCAGTACTTC. Its protein is CASSPPGGPKNIQYF.

This CDR3 is CASSQPAVSGINEQFF. The CDR3 bases are TGTGCCAGCAGCCAACCCGCGGTGAGCGGAATCAATGAGCAGTTCTTC. The genes are TRBV7-3 and TRBJ2-1, with D tentatively TRBD2 (5 bases). Trimming cost V 5 bases and J 6 bases, with 20 bases left between them. Germline-derived CDR1 and CDR2 are SGHTA and FQGTGA. The CDR3 has 16 residues.

The chain has TRBV6-5 and TRBJ2-4, with D perhaps TRBD1 (6 bases). The CDR3 covers 14 residues. Germline-derived CDR1 and CDR2 are MNHEY and SVGAGI. V dropped 8 bases and J dropped 6 bases, with 17 bases sitting between them. The chain's CDR3 is CASGENRVSNIQYF. DNA of the CDR3: TGTGCCAGCGGAGAGAACAGGGTATCAAACATTCAGTACTTC.

The J gene is TRBJ2-1, the V gene TRBV5-8; 12 bases fit TRBD2. The CDR3 runs 17 residues. The germline V gene encodes CDR1 SGHTS and CDR2 YDEGEE. Losses at the gene ends were 0 bases for V and 5 bases for J; bases not matched to a gene: 6. The CDR3 region has the DNA TGTGCCAGCAGCTTGGCCTTGACTAGCGGGGGAAACAATGAGCAGTTCTTC. This gives the protein CASSLALTSGGNNEQFF.

This clone was observed once. The chain carries TRBV10-3 and TRBJ2-3; 7 bases are shared with TRBD2. This CDR3 comprises 17 residues. The germline V gene encodes CDR1 ENHRY and CDR2 SYGVKD. After removal of 0 bases from V and 6 bases from J, the junction contained 12 bases not matched to a gene. The CDR3 nucleotides are TGTGCCATCAGTGAGTCGAGCTCCGGGACTACTCTGGATACGCAGTATTTT. This encodes CAISESSSGTTLDTQYF.

The chain is built from TRBV21-1 and TRBJ2-4; no check of the table's D call, TRBD1, against the DNA was made. TRBV21-1 represents a pseudogene. The CDR3 runs to 19 residues. The CDR3 DNA follows: TGTGCCAGCAGCAAAGCGAAGGGACAAGGCTTTCTAGCCAAAAACATTCAGTACTTC. This encodes CASSKAKGQGFLAKNIQYF.

CDR3 sequence (DNA): TGCGCCAGCAGTGGGGACAGCCAACTTGAAGCTTTCTTT. Amino acid sequence: CASSGDSQLEAFF. The chain recombines TRBV10-2 with TRBJ1-1, with TRBD1 matching over 7 bases. CDR1 WSHSY and CDR2 SAAADI come from the germline V gene. This CDR3 comprises 13 residues. V gave up 4 bases and J gave up 7 bases; unmatched junction bases: 6.

V usage is TRBV2 and J usage is TRBJ1-5; D might be TRBD1 (5 bases). CDR3 size: 15 residues. CDR1 SNHLY and CDR2 FYNNEI come from the germline V gene. Trimming took 3 bases from V and 2 from J, leaving 11 bases between them. The CDR3 region is CASSDDREGNQPQHF. CDR3 DNA sequence: TGTGCCAGCAGTGACGACAGAGAGGGCAATCAGCCCCAGCATTTT. The variable domain in full, with the rest retrieved from reference TRBV2 and TRBJ1-5, is EPEVTQTPSHQVTQMGQEVILRCVPISNHLYFYWYRQILGQKVEFLVSFYNNEISEKSEIFDDQFSVERPDGSNFTLKIRSTKLEDSAMYFCASSDDREGNQPQHFGDGTRLSIL.